Reported below is one T cell receptor (beta chain). Its specificity is unknown. PCR or immunohistochemistry showed mismatch repair deficiency in every enrolled patient. TCR sequencing covered three patients who responded to pembrolizumab. The CDR3 has 14 residues. CDR1 and CDR2 from the germline V gene are GTSNPN and SVGIG (reference sequence). V dropped 5 bases and J dropped 6; count of bases not matched to a gene: 7. Repertoires were generated with immunoSEQ multiplex PCR, while TCRdb's copy carries only in-frame clones and drops some. The table includes about 68,000 clones, more than 75% detected once. The sample comes from a study of PD-1 blockade in mismatch repair-deficient tumors. Study in general: All were previously treated, progressing patients with over 9 mismatch repair-deficient cancer types.

Overall study findings and caveats: Rapid post-treatment expansion, then contraction, generally preceding radiologic response, marked tumor-resident clones.

The rearrangement links TRBV30 to TRBJ1-4; TRBD1 aligns across 9 bases. The input for sequencing was peripheral blood, taken 2 weeks after starting pembrolizumab. This sequence originates from an adult with mismatch repair-deficient cancer. The CDR3 DNA reads TGTGCCTGGGGGGGACAGGGAGGTTATGAAAAACTGTTTTTT. It specifies CAWGGQGGYEKLFF.